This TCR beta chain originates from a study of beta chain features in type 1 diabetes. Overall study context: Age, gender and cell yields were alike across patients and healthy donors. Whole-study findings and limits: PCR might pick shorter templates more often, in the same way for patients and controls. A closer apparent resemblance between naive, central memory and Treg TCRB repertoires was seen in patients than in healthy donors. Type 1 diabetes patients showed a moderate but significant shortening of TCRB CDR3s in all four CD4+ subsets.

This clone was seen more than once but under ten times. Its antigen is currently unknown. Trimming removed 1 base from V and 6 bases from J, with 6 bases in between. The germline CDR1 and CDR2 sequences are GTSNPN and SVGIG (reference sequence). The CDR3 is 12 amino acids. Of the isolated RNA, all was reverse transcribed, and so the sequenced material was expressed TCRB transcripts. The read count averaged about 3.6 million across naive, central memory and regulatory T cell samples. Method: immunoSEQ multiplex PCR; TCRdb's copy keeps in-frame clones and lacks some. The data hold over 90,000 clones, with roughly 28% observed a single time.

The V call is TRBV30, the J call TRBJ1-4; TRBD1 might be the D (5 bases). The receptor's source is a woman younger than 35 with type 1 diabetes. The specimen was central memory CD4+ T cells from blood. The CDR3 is CAWSGGDEKLFF. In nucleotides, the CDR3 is TGTGCCTGGAGTGGGGGGGATGAAAAACTGTTTTTT.